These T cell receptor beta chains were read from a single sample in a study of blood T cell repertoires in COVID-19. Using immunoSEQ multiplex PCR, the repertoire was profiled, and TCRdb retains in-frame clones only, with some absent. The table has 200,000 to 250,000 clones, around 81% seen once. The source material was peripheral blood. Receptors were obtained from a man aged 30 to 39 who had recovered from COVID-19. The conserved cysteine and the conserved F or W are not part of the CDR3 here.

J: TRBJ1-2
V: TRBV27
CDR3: ASSYSPDYGYT

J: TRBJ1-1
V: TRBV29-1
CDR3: SVEGEAFGINTEAF

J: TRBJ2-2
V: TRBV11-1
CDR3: ASSGDRPYSELF

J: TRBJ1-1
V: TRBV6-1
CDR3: ASSEYKAGSEAF

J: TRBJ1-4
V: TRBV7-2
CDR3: ASSREHNEKLF

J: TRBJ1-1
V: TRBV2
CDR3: ASSEALKQGKAF

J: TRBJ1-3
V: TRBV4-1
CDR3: ASSQVRTAISGNTIY

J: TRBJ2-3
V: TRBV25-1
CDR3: ASSAPAATQY

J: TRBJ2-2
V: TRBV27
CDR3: ASSIRDSLSGELF

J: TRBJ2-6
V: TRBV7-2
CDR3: AGKQTQGANVLT

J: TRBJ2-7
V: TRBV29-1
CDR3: SARTGRWAEQY

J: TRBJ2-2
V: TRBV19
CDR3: ASRGGGAGELF

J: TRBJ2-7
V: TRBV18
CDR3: ASSPNRESYEQY

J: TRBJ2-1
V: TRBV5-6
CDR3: ASSLRSYNEQF

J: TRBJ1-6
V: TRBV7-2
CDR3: ASSFEGIFSPLH

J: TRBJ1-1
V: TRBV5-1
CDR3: ASSLGQGETEAF

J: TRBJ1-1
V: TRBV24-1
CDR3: ATRGTGPHTEAF

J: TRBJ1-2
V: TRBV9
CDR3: ASSVTPHRRQSNYGYT

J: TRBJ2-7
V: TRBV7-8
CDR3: ASSSRAGGYEQY

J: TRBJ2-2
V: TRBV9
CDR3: ASSPGGTGELF

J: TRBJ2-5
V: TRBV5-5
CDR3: ASSPGRAAETQY

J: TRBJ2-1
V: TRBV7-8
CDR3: ASSDWTSGPNNEQF

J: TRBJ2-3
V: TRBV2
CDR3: ASMDNTDTQY

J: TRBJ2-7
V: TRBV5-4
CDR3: ASSLERNEQY

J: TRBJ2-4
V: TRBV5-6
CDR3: ASSLAGIKNIQY

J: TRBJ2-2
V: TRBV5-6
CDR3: ASSPEGTENTGELF

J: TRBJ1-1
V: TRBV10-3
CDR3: ATELIQGNTEAF

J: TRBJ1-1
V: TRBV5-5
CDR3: ASSLVGDRGNTEAF

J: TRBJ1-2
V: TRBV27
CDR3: ASSPVTGKDYT

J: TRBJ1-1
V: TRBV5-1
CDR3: ASSLDPGQGTEAF

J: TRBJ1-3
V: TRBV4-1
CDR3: ASSQDNSETLRGNTIY